A selection of T cell receptor beta chains follows, all from one sample in a study of blood T cell repertoires in COVID-19. Here immunoSEQ multiplex PCR was the method, and the copy in TCRdb shows in-frame clones only, minus some. This sample carries 180,000 or so clones, roughly 88% of them seen once, and the ten largest clones take about 1.2%. Specimen: peripheral blood. These receptor sequences come from a man aged 55 to 69 who had recovered from COVID-19. Each CDR3 is given without its conserved first and last residue.

>TRBJ1-5|TRBV7-9
ASSSGQPNQPQH
>TRBJ2-5|TRBV3-1/TRBV3-2
ASRDRTQETQY
>TRBJ1-2|TRBV5-6
ASSSDREGDYGYT
>TRBJ1-2|TRBV19
ASSAQVGNYGYT
>TRBJ2-3|TRBV7-7
ASSLAITDTQY
>TRBJ2-5|TRBV5-4
ASSNKDTQETQY
>TRBJ2-6|TRBV5-1
ASSLGGISGANVLT
>TRBJ2-7|TRBV15
ATSSGQASYEQY
>TRBJ1-4|TRBV7-2
ASSLDAGAGNEKLF
>TRBJ1-2|TRBV7-2
ASSPAQGARGYT
>TRBJ1-1|TRBV27
ASSLYWQGPNTEAF
>TRBJ1-4|TRBV5-8
ASKRAAHGGKLF
>TRBJ2-3|TRBV7-3
ASREAGSTDTQY
>TRBJ1-5|TRBV18
ASSRGSDQPQH
>TRBJ1-2|TRBV6-2/TRBV6-3
ASSMGQGHGYT
>TRBJ2-5|TRBV6-5
ASGQGARYQETQY
>TRBJ2-5|TRBV19
ASSVTGTVKETQY
>TRBJ1-1|TRBV5-1
ASQGGTGVNTEAF
>TRBJ2-7|TRBV7-9
ASSDDRVFYEQY
>TRBJ2-1|TRBV18
ASSPRGINEQF
>TRBJ2-7|TRBV7-9
ASSIGESYEQY
>TRBJ2-1|TRBV12-3/TRBV12-4
ASNGGNYNEQF
>TRBJ1-5|TRBV18
ASSDGTGGGNQPQH
>TRBJ1-2|TRBV7-9
ASSKPGTGGIYT
>TRBJ1-3|TRBV29-1
SVADRGVSGNTIY
>TRBJ1-3|TRBV5-1
ASSGGSGNTIY